This paragraph reports one TCR beta chain. This clonotype turned up a few times. It lacks a known antigen. Within one base of it there is no much larger clone, and no base qualities were kept. Trimming removed 1 base from V and 1 base from J, leaving 9 bases between the germline ends. According to the germline V gene, CDR1 reads SGHRS and CDR2 reads YFSETQ. Spanning cysteine to phenylalanine, the CDR3 consists of 14 amino acids. Solely the CDR3 DNA is kept, with 42 bases framed from the first base. TCRdb names Illumina HiSeq 2500 as the instrument used. Quantitative 5'-RACE with molecular barcodes was the method used to prepare the TCR beta libraries. As for how the authors treated the data: A new computational method, built on a probabilistic model of VDJ rearrangement, was used to identify disease-linked TCR variants. The public reads were reanalyzed by TCRdb: fastp trimming at Q25, MiXCR alignment, in-frame beta chains only. Rows are unified per CDR3 protein, each entry keeping the most common DNA and genes. The V and J calls were not made by the authors but by TCRdb's processing. In all, the sample holds around 770,000 distinct CDR3 sequences, and 10% to 15% of those were seen once. The ten largest clones take up around 0.51% of the sample.

The sample belongs to a study of CD8 T cells in ankylosing spondylitis (dated by TCRdb to 2016 to 2017). Looking at the study overall: To find TCR variants linked to disease, the study profiled T cell receptor beta repertoires in ankylosing spondylitis patients and healthy donors. Peripheral blood was sampled, and synovial fluid was also collected from ankylosing spondylitis patients. In total, the full study cohort was made up of nearly 110 healthy donors and roughly 27 ankylosing spondylitis patients.

The investigation overall reported the following: A TCR beta motif made up of eight highly homologous amino acid variants appeared to be characteristic of blood from ankylosing spondylitis patients. Some motif variants were previously reported in synovial fluid and blood of reactive arthritis patients, suggesting common disease-initiation mechanisms. The disease-linked clones were reported as significantly enriched in matched synovial fluid samples from ankylosing spondylitis patients. In peripheral blood, the disease-linked clones were found at relatively low frequencies and had a CD8+ phenotype.

The receptor was derived from a male donor with ankylosing spondylitis. The receptor chain draws on TRBV5-1 and TRBJ2-7; a weak D assignment points to TRBD1 (5 bases agree). The specimen was blood, either unsorted or a sorted T cell fraction (not recorded which). DNA sequence: TGCGCCAGCAGCTTGACCGACAGTTCCTACGAGCAGTACTTC. It translates to CASSLTDSSYEQYF. Outside the CDR3, residues come from the reference TRBV5-1 and TRBJ2-7 proteins, so the full variable domain is: KAGVTQTPRYLIKTRGQQVTLSCSPISGHRSVSWYQQTPGQGLQFLFEYFSETQRNKGNFPGRFSGRQFSNSRSEMNVSTLELGDSALYLCASSLTDSSYEQYFGPGTRLTVT.